What follows are 16 T cell receptor beta chains derived from one specimen sequenced in a study of T-cell memory formation after mild COVID-19. One entry per CDR3 protein results from TCRdb running MiXCR on the 5' RACE reads. The sample holds a few hundred thousand distinct CDR3 sequences, roughly a tenth seen once. Input material: PBMCs or a T cell subset sorted from them (not recorded which). These receptors were obtained from a man between 18 and 35 years old who had mild COVID-19 (a few samples of this study predate the infection). Cell type and time point are not known.

The sample holds a few counts of this clonotype. The J gene is TRBJ2-4, the V gene TRBV21-1; TRBD1, the D gene given by the table, was not confirmed from the DNA. TRBV21-1 is flagged as a pseudogene. The CDR3 has 17 amino acids. DNA of the CDR3: TGTGCCAGCCTCCGGGACAGGGTCTCACTAGCCAAAAACATTCAGTACTTC. Translation gives CASLRDRVSLAKNIQYF.

The chain couples TRBV5-1 to TRBJ2-1, with unresolved D. The V gene's germline CDR1 is SGHRS and CDR2 YFSETQ. Trimming took 4 bases from V and 8 from J, leaving 13 bases between them. The CDR3 extends over 13 amino acids. CDR3: CASSGRAPDEQFF. In DNA, the CDR3 is TGCGCCAGCAGCGGACGGGCGCCGGATGAGCAGTTCTTC.

This clonotype was counted ten times or more. The chain is built from TRBV29-1 and TRBJ2-5, with 8 bases identical to TRBD1. Germline CDR1 SQVTM, CDR2 ANQGSEA. This CDR3 comprises 13 residues. V shed 6 bases and J 4 bases; nucleotides not matched to a gene: 7. The CDR3 here is CSVGQGIGETQYF. The CDR3 nucleotides read TGCAGCGTAGGACAGGGAATCGGAGAGACCCAGTACTTC. Filled out from reference TRBV29-1 and TRBJ2-5, the complete variable domain reads SAVISQKPSRDICQRGTSLTIQCQVDSQVTMMFWYRQQPGQSLTLIATANQGSEATYESGFVIDKFPISRPNLTFSTLTVSNMSPEDSSIYLCSVGQGIGETQYFGPGTRLLVL.

This clonotype came up a few times. The chain links TRBV7-2 to TRBJ1-1, with 10 bases matching TRBD1. The CDR3 length is 14 residues. V shed 1 base and J 6 bases; nucleotides not matched to a gene: 2. Germline V gives CDR1 SGHTA, CDR2 FQGNSA. Here the CDR3 DNA reads TGTGCCAGCAGCTTAGTAGGGACAGGGGCTGAAGCTTTCTTT. This codes for CASSLVGTGAEAFF.

This clonotype was counted a few times. The CDR3 DNA reads TGTGCCAGCAGCTCCGGGTTCGAGGGTGGCTACACCTTC. Amino acids: CASSSGFEGGYTF. The chain carries TRBV13 and TRBJ1-2; D unclear. Trimming took 4 bases from V and 7 from J, leaving 13 bases between them. The germline CDR1 and CDR2 sequences are PRHDT and FYEKMQ (reference sequence). CDR3 length: 13 residues.

The sample holds a few counts of this clonotype. Here the CDR3 DNA reads TGCGCCAGCAGCTTGGGAGAGTACGGCACAGATACGCAGTATTTT. Translation gives CASSLGEYGTDTQYF. The chain employs TRBV5-1 and TRBJ2-3; D is undetermined. There are 15 residues in the CDR3. Deletions cut 0 bases from V and 1 base from J, with 9 bases between. Germline V gene sequence: CDR1 SGHRS, CDR2 YFSETQ. The variable domain in full, completed from reference TRBV5-1 and TRBJ2-3, reads KAGVTQTPRYLIKTRGQQVTLSCSPISGHRSVSWYQQTPGQGLQFLFEYFSETQRNKGNFPGRFSGRQFSNSRSEMNVSTLELGDSALYLCASSLGEYGTDTQYFGPGTRLTVL.

This clonotype is medium-sized (0.01 to 0.1%) within its sample. The rearrangement joins TRBV10-3 to TRBJ1-3; D is ambiguous. The length of the CDR3 is 14 residues. Germline CDR1 is ENHRY and CDR2 is SYGVKD. Between the trimmed V and J ends, which lost 7 bases and 2 bases, there was a span of 12 bases. The CDR3 DNA reads TGTGCCATCATGAGGGATACGACTGGAAACACCATATATTTT. Protein sequence: CAIMRDTTGNTIYF.

The chain employs TRBV20-1 and TRBJ2-2; TRBD2 aligns across 8 bases. The CDR3 is made up of 15 amino acids. CDR1 is DFQATT and CDR2 is SNEGSKA in the germline V gene (reference sequence). The junction had 5 bases not matched to a gene; V was cut back by 1 base and J by 4 bases. The CDR3 loop reads CSARAPGRGTGELFF. Here the CDR3 DNA reads TGCAGTGCTAGAGCTCCCGGGAGGGGCACCGGGGAGCTGTTTTTT.

This chain uses TRBV3-1 with TRBJ1-4, with D unresolved. There are 14 residues in the CDR3. Germline loops: CDR1 LGHDT, CDR2 YNNKEL (reference sequence). Between the trimmed V and J ends, which lost 4 bases and 6 bases, there was a span of 12 bases. The CDR3 here is CASSRSWNDEKLFF. Written as DNA, the CDR3 is TGTGCCAGCAGCCGAAGCTGGAATGATGAAAAACTGTTTTTT.

V usage is TRBV5-6 and J usage is TRBJ1-3, with D unclear. Germline assignment: CDR1 SGHDT and CDR2 YYEEEE. The CDR3 loop spans 13 amino acids. Trimming took off 4 bases at V and 4 bases at J, with 9 bases between the two ends. In DNA form, the CDR3 reads TGTGCCAGCAGCACCGAAAACGGAAACACCATATATTTT. This encodes CASSTENGNTIYF.

In its sample, this clonotype was seen a few times. The chain combines TRBV6-5 with TRBJ1-5; D is unclear. The CDR3 runs 13 residues. V was clipped by 8 bases and J by 0 bases, with 8 bases between them. Germline assignment: CDR1 MNHEY and CDR2 SVGAGI. CDR3 protein: CASGQFSNQPQHF. The CDR3, as DNA: TGTGCCAGCGGGCAGTTTAGCAATCAGCCCCAGCATTTT.

V gene TRBV20-1 combines with J gene TRBJ2-3; D unresolved. The germline V gene has CDR1 DFQATT and CDR2 SNEGSKA (reference sequence). The CDR3 covers 16 residues. V lost 0 bases to trimming and J lost 3 bases, with 16 bases between them. The CDR3 coding sequence is TGCAGTGCTAGAGACAACCGGGTCCCGAGGACAGATACGCAGTATTTT. It translates to CSARDNRVPRTDTQYF.

A few counts support this clonotype. J is TRBJ2-3 and V is TRBV29-1, with TRBD1 identical over 7 bases. The CDR3 loop spans 15 amino acids. After removal of 4 bases from V and 0 bases from J, the junction contained 7 bases not matched to a gene. The germline V gene encodes CDR1 SQVTM and CDR2 ANQGSEA. The CDR3 DNA sequence: TGCAGCGTTGTCCCGGGGACAGCTAGCACAGATACGCAGTATTTT. Its protein is CSVVPGTASTDTQYF.

This clonotype was seen more than once but under ten times. The J gene is TRBJ1-2, the V gene TRBV7-9; D unclear. V lost 6 bases and J 2 bases, leaving 13 bases between the germline ends. Germline CDR1 and CDR2: SEHNR and FQNEAQ (reference sequence). The CDR3 extends over 14 amino acids. This CDR3 reads CASSSGGPNYGYTF. CDR3 in DNA: TGTGCCAGCAGTTCCGGAGGGCCGAACTATGGCTACACCTTC.

This clonotype was seen a handful of times. The rearrangement uses TRBV11-1 and TRBJ1-2; D call uncertain. This CDR3 is built from 12 residues. The V end lost 2 bases, the J end lost 8 bases, and 9 bases lay between the germline ends. CDR1 is SGHAT, CDR2 FQDESV, per germline (reference sequence). Written as DNA, the CDR3 is TGTGCCAGCAGCTTATGGAGAGAGGGCTACACCTTC. Translated: CASSLWREGYTF.

This clonotype occurred a few times. J is TRBJ2-2 and V is TRBV20-1; D call uncertain. Trimming removed 5 bases at V and 5 bases at J, with 12 bases between. The germline CDR1 and CDR2 sequences are DFQATT and SNEGSKA (reference sequence). This CDR3 has 13 residues. CDR3 loop: CSAERTETGELFF. The CDR3, as DNA: TGCAGTGCTGAACGGACGGAAACCGGGGAGCTGTTTTTT.